This passage covers 5 T cell receptor beta chains from one sample sequenced in a study of blood T cells in healthy people across ages. Together with a sample-barcoded 5' primer, a J-beta primer mix was included in a second PCR lasting roughly 6 to 12 cycles. TCRdb reanalysed the 5' RACE reads using MiXCR and keeps one entry per CDR3 protein. The data hold roughly 730,000 distinct CDR3 sequences, with 56% observed a single time. The specimen sequenced was blood. Receptor source: a man aged 40-55 years in good health.

There are a few counts of this clonotype. This rearrangement joins TRBV21-1 to TRBJ2-7; TRBD1 reflects the table's D call only, with no check against the DNA. TRBV21-1 is tagged as a pseudogene. The CDR3 loop spans 16 amino acids. The CDR3 DNA reads as TGTGCCAGCAGCAGATACTCGACAGGGAATTGTTACGAGCAGTACTTC. This sequence encodes CASSRYSTGNCYEQYF.

This rearrangement joins TRBV7-2 to TRBJ2-1, with TRBD2 matching over 8 bases. Germline V gene lookup returns CDR1 SGHTA and CDR2 FQGNSA. V lost 5 bases and J lost 5; bases outside the gene matches: 5. CDR3 size: 14 residues. The CDR3 sequence is CASSRGTSHNEQFF. The CDR3 nucleotides are TGTGCCAGCAGCCGCGGGACTAGTCACAATGAGCAGTTCTTC.

The chain couples TRBV6-5 to TRBJ2-1; TRBD1 matches at 10 bases. This CDR3 is built from 15 residues. CDR1 and CDR2 from the germline V gene are MNHEY and SVGAGI. Trimming cost V 8 bases and J 6 bases; bases outside gene matches: 10. DNA of the CDR3: TGTGCCAGCGGCCCGACCGGGACAGGGGCCAATGAGCAGTTCTTC. Its protein is CASGPTGTGANEQFF.

With respect to this clonotype: This clone may be a read error of a much larger clone one base away. The V call is TRBV27, the J call TRBJ2-7; D gene ambiguous. Germline assignment: CDR1 MNHEY and CDR2 SMNVEV (reference sequence). V was clipped by 6 bases and J by 7 bases, with 22 bases between them. This CDR3 region has 15 residues. CDR3 nucleotide sequence: TGTGCCAGCAGCCGAGTCCAGAAGCGAGGCGTTGAGCAGTACTTC. This sequence encodes CASSRVQKRGVEQYF.

The chain recombines TRBV3-1 with TRBJ1-5, with a weak D call TRBD1 (6 bases). Germline V lookup: CDR1 LGHDT, CDR2 YNNKEL (reference sequence). The length of the CDR3 is 15 residues. The V end was cut by 0 bases, the J end by 6 bases, with 12 bases between. DNA of the CDR3: TGTGCCAGCAGCCAAGATGGACAAGGGGGTCAGCCCCAGCATTTT. This encodes CASSQDGQGGQPQHF.